Below, 6 T cell receptor beta chains from the same sample are listed, as sequenced in a study of tumor and adjacent non-tumor tissue in lung cancer (dated by TCRdb to the late 2010s). RNA was isolated from bulk, unsorted tissue, and RNA quality was assessed with a NanoDrop ND-1000 and an Agilent 2100. Library method: multiplex PCR. The instrument was an Illumina HiSeq 2500. Following protocols modified from ARM-PCR, the researchers constructed TCRbeta libraries through three rounds of nested PCR with primers (Table S4). TCRdb reanalyzed the raw reads on its own, using fastp at Q25 for trimming and MiXCR for clone calling, and kept in-frame beta chains. One record per CDR3 amino acid sequence lists the most common genes and DNA. Recorded for this sample are about 76,000 distinct CDR3 sequences; approximately 71% of them occurred a single time. The top ten hold 10% to 15% of the sample. Sequencing was performed on lung tumor tissue. The receptor set was obtained from an older woman with non-small cell lung cancer.

This clonotype appeared a single time. The CDR3 carries no conserved terminal phenylalanine or tryptophan, so it likely arises from a read error. CDR3 loop: CASSELLNTGELFS. The CDR3 DNA sequence: TGTGCCAGCAGTGAACTACTGAACACTGGGGAGCTGTTTTCT. The chain has TRBV6-1 and TRBJ2-2; the D is unclear. The germline V gene encodes CDR1 MNHNS and CDR2 SASEGT. The CDR3 covers 14 residues.

The chain uses TRBV19 and TRBJ2-1; 7 bases align to TRBD1. The J call is doubtful: the DNA matches TRBJ2-7 better. The CDR3 is made up of 13 amino acids. Germline V gene sequence: CDR1 LNHDA, CDR2 SQIVND (reference sequence). In DNA, the CDR3 is TGTGCCAGTATACGACAGGGAGTTGATGAGCAGTACTTC. This translates into CASIRQGVDEQYF.

The genes are TRBV20-1 and TRBJ2-7; 8 bases match TRBD1. Per the germline V gene, CDR1 is DFQATT and CDR2 is SNEGSKA (reference sequence). Trimming cost V 0 bases and J 4 bases; bases outside gene matches: 8. The CDR3 has 15 amino acids. CDR3 coding DNA: TGCAGTGCTAGAGATGGTGCACAGGGGGGATACGAGCAGTACTTC. Translating it yields CSARDGAQGGYEQYF.

This clonotype was picked up many times. J is TRBJ1-1 and V is TRBV7-8; D unresolved. Per the germline V gene, CDR1 is SGHVS and CDR2 is FQNEAQ. The CDR3 is 14 amino acids. Trimming took 1 base from V and 4 from J, leaving 10 bases between them. The CDR3 loop is CASSLVGAVTEAFF. CDR3 DNA: TGTGCCAGCAGCTTAGTAGGCGCGGTCACTGAAGCTTTCTTT. The complete variable domain, with remaining parts taken from reference TRBV7-8 and TRBJ1-1, reads GAGVSQSPRYKVAKRGQDVALRCDPISGHVSLFWYQQALGQGPEFLTYFQNEAQLDKSGLPSDRFFAERPEGSVSTLKIQRTQQEDSAVYLCASSLVGAVTEAFFGQGTRLTVV.

Comment on this clonotype: A read error may be the cause here, since a much bigger clone is one base away. The rearrangement joins TRBV12-3 or TRBV12-4 to TRBJ1-1; D unresolved. V lost 6 bases and J 2 bases, leaving 25 bases between the germline ends. CDR3 length: 18 amino acids. CDR3 DNA sequence: TGTGCCAGCAGGCCGAATCAACGGCCTTTCTCTGTTAACACTGAAGCTTTCTTT. Translated: CASRPNQRPFSVNTEAFF.

Details on this clonotype: One end of the junction does not line up with germline, which may come from a read error. The V gene is TRBV29-1, the J gene TRBJ2-5; D tentatively reads TRBD1 or TRBD2 (6 bases each). Germline V gene data show CDR1 as SQVTM and CDR2 as ANQGSEA. The CDR3 loop spans 14 amino acids. CDR3 nucleotide sequence: TGCAGTGTTGGACGAGGGGGGAGAAGGGAGACCCAGTACTTC. Amino acid sequence: CSVGRGGRRETQYF.